This T cell receptor (beta chain) was sequenced in a study of chemoradiotherapy in HPV16-positive cancers. Findings and limits, study-wide: Better recurrence-free survival went with HPV-responsive T-cell expansion in HPV16-positive patients. During treatment, candidate HPV-specific clones and E7-related motifs expanded in tumor.

Repertoires were sampled repeatedly during chemoradiotherapy. Profiled with immunoSEQ multiplex PCR; TCRdb holds only in-frame clones, not every one. The sample shows about 53,000 clones, roughly nine tenths of them seen only once. CDR1 and CDR2 (germline): LNHDA, SQIVND (reference sequence). The J segment lost 13 bases and the V segment lost 4 bases, leaving 12 bases of the junction unmatched. The CDR3 spans 14 residues. Concerning this clone itself: Its target is not known.

The chain has TRBV19 and TRBJ1-4; 7 nucleotides match TRBD1. The sequences come from blood, collected from a patient who underwent chemoradiotherapy. The source is a human donor with HPV-associated anogenital cancer. The CDR3 region is CASSTPAPRTGLFF. CDR3 sequence (DNA): TGTGCCAGTAGTACTCCAGCCCCGCGGACAGGACTGTTTTTT.